This TCR beta chain was profiled in a study of T cells in Graves' hyperthyroidism and ophthalmopathy. V gave up 4 bases and J gave up 0 bases; unmatched junction bases: 11. This CDR3 is 17 amino acids long. Germline CDR1 reads SEHNR; CDR2 reads FQNEAQ (reference sequence). Each diagnosis was grounded in clinical symptoms, serum thyroxine and TRAb, thyroid ultrasound, and orbital computed tomography. Template material for amplifying TCR beta CDR3 regions consisted of RNA transcripts. First-round RT-PCR targeting the TCR CDR3 was performed with the HTBI primer set. TCRdb fed the multiplex PCR reads into MiXCR, producing one record per CDR3 protein. Of about 350,000 distinct CDR3 sequences listed, 15% to 20% were seen once; the top ten hold 15%.

V and J are TRBV7-9 and TRBJ1-1; 7 nucleotides align to TRBD1. The sequenced sample was blood. This sequence originates from a woman aged 40 to 50 with Graves' ophthalmopathy. In DNA, the CDR3 is TGTGCCAGCAGCTCACCGGGACAGATGGCCTTGAACACTGAAGCTTTCTTT. Amino acids: CASSSPGQMALNTEAFF. The whole variable domain, remainder taken from reference TRBV7-9 and TRBJ1-1, is DTGVSQNPRHKITKRGQNVTFRCDPISEHNRLYWYRQTLGQGPEFLTYFQNEAQLEKSRLLSDRFSAERPKGSFSTLEIQRTEQGDSAMYLCASSSPGQMALNTEAFFGQGTRLTVV.